This is a list of T cell receptor beta chains from one sample in a study of cytomegalovirus exposure and HLA in healthy donors. TCRdb's table, derived via immunoSEQ multiplex PCR, lists solely in-frame clones and lacks some. This table holds over 75,000 clones. Sequencing input: PBMCs. All receptors come from a girl between 10 and 17 years old in good health and CMV-seropositive. Each CDR3 is given with its conserved first and last residue. D genes are given only for firm matches.

>TRBJ1-1|TRBV5-4|-
CASSPGRQSRTEAFF
TGTGCCAGCAGCCCTGGGAGGCAGTCAAGGACTGAAGCTTTCTTT
>TRBJ2-1|TRBV18|TRBD1
CASSLDRGRYNEQFF
TGTGCCAGCTCCCTCGACAGGGGCCGATACAATGAGCAGTTCTTC
>TRBJ2-5|TRBV9|-
CASSVGPIQETQYF
TGTGCCAGCAGCGTAGGGCCGATCCAAGAGACCCAGTACTTC
>TRBJ1-6|TRBV7-2|-
CASTPTGGLNSPLHF
TGTGCCAGCACCCCGACTGGAGGGCTCAATTCACCCCTCCACTTT
>TRBJ1-6|TRBV4-2|-
CASSQDLSYYNSPLHF
TGTGCCAGCAGCCAAGATTTGAGCTACTATAATTCACCCCTCCACTTT
>TRBJ1-1|TRBV6-5|TRBD1
CASSSWDSEAFF
TGTGCCAGCAGTTCCTGGGACAGTGAAGCTTTCTTT
>TRBJ2-7|TRBV7-6|-
CASSLAKGGDEQYF
TGTGCCAGCAGCTTAGCCAAGGGAGGCGACGAGCAGTACTTC
>TRBJ2-7|TRBV4-3|-
CASSQDWASAYEQYF
TGCGCCAGCAGCCAAGATTGGGCTTCCGCCTACGAGCAGTACTTC
>TRBJ1-3|TRBV7-9|-
CASSLEPQGSYGNTIYF
TGTGCCAGCAGCTTAGAACCCCAGGGTAGTTATGGAAACACCATATATTTT
>TRBJ1-1|TRBV29-1|-
CSVRADTMNTEAFF
TGCAGCGTTCGTGCGGACACCATGAACACTGAAGCTTTCTTT
>TRBJ1-2|TRBV7-9|-
CASSLGQVLDGYTF
TGTGCCAGCAGCTTAGGACAGGTTTTGGATGGCTACACCTTC
>TRBJ1-2|TRBV6-1|-
CASRGGDYGYTF
TGTGCCAGCAGAGGAGGAGATTATGGCTACACCTTC
>TRBJ2-1|TRBV6-5|TRBD1
CASSQQGNDNEQFF
TGTGCCAGCAGCCAACAGGGGAACGACAATGAGCAGTTCTTC
>TRBJ2-3|TRBV5-4|TRBD2
CASSYPGGVPDTQYF
TGTGCCAGCAGCTACCCCGGGGGGGTCCCAGATACGCAGTATTTT
>TRBJ1-5|TRBV10-3|-
CAIRSGNQPQHF
TGTGCCATCAGGTCGGGGAATCAGCCCCAGCATTTT
>TRBJ1-4|TRBV5-1|TRBD1
CASSTGQGNEKLFF
TGCGCCAGCAGCACTGGACAGGGTAATGAAAAACTGTTTTTT
>TRBJ1-2|TRBV2|TRBD1
CASSPGTGGLYGYTF
TGTGCCAGCAGTCCCGGGACAGGGGGTCTCTATGGCTACACCTTC
>TRBJ1-6|TRBV28|TRBD1
CASSLGTDYNSPLHF
TGTGCCAGCAGTCTTGGGACAGACTATAATTCACCCCTCCACTTT
>TRBJ2-3|TRBV9|-
CASSVAMPGQITDTQYF
TGTGCCAGCAGCGTAGCTATGCCAGGGCAGATCACAGATACGCAGTATTTT
>TRBJ2-7|TRBV27|-
CASSPGVVPNIRYEQYF
TGCGCCAGCAGTCCAGGCGTCGTCCCTAATATTCGCTACGAGCAGTACTTC
>TRBJ2-7|TRBV7-3|-
CASSLQLGDEQYF
TGTGCCAGCAGCTTACAGCTAGGCGACGAGCAGTACTTC
>TRBJ1-5|TRBV6-4|-
CASSAQFSNQPQHF
TGTGCCAGCAGTGCCCAGTTTAGCAATCAGCCCCAGCATTTT
>TRBJ2-1|TRBV18|TRBD2
CASSSSGGAYNEQFF
TGTGCCAGCTCGTCCAGCGGGGGGGCCTACAATGAGCAGTTCTTC
>TRBJ1-1|TRBV25-1|TRBD1
CASGGDRVDTEAFF
TGTGCCAGCGGGGGGGACAGGGTCGACACTGAAGCTTTCTTT
>TRBJ2-7|TRBV4-1|-
CASSQAGGSYEQYF
TGCGCCAGCAGCCAAGCCGGCGGATCCTACGAGCAGTACTTC
>TRBJ2-1|TRBV9|TRBD2
CASSPETGLGRSEQFF
TGTGCCAGCAGCCCGGAGACGGGACTCGGGAGGAGTGAGCAGTTCTTC
>TRBJ1-5|TRBV29-1|-
CSVELQGNQPQHF
TGCAGCGTTGAGTTGCAGGGTAATCAGCCCCAGCATTTT
>TRBJ1-2|TRBV29-1|TRBD1
CSVERAGQGALLGYTF
TGCAGCGTTGAGAGGGCTGGTCAGGGGGCGCTTCTTGGCTACACCTTC
>TRBJ1-1|TRBV19|TRBD1
CASSIDRDTEAFF
TGTGCCAGTAGTATTGACAGGGACACTGAAGCTTTCTTT
>TRBJ1-5|TRBV5-1|-
CASSSHYDQPQHF
TGCGCCAGCAGCAGCCATTACGATCAGCCCCAGCATTTT
>TRBJ2-1|TRBV25-1|-
CASTQAGARSYNEQFF
TGTGCCAGCACTCAGGCGGGGGCCCGCTCCTACAATGAGCAGTTCTTC
>TRBJ2-1|TRBV7-9|TRBD1
CASSLVGQSDNEQFF
TGTGCCAGCAGCTTAGTGGGACAGTCCGACAATGAGCAGTTCTTC
>TRBJ1-6|TRBV7-2|-
CASSLERDSPLHF
TGTGCCAGCAGCTTAGAGCGGGATTCACCCCTCCACTTT
>TRBJ2-7|TRBV27|TRBD2
CASSLSNAGGEYEQYF
TGTGCCAGCAGTTTATCGAATGCGGGGGGGGAATACGAGCAGTACTTC
>TRBJ1-2|TRBV6-5|-
CASSYGGERGYTF
TGTGCCAGCAGTTACGGGGGGGAACGAGGCTACACCTTC
>TRBJ2-5|TRBV14|TRBD1
CASSLGQGWETQYF
TGTGCCAGCAGCCTTGGACAGGGGTGGGAGACCCAGTACTTC
>TRBJ2-7|TRBV6-1|-
CASGLQGPYEQYF
TGTGCCAGCGGCCTACAGGGTCCCTACGAGCAGTACTTC
>TRBJ1-1|TRBV5-6|-
CASSFWAGNTEAFF
TGTGCCAGCAGCTTTTGGGCGGGGAACACTGAAGCTTTCTTT
>TRBJ2-1|TRBV27|-
CASRSRGARREQFF
TGTGCCAGCAGATCTAGGGGTGCACGGAGAGAGCAGTTCTTC
>TRBJ2-6|TRBV9|-
CASSVAGRGRGPSGANVLTF
TGTGCCAGCAGCGTAGCCGGGCGCGGCAGGGGACCCTCTGGGGCCAACGTCCTGACTTTC
>TRBJ2-5|TRBV6-6|TRBD2
CASSLAGGPKETQYF
TGTGCCAGCAGTCTAGCGGGGGGGCCTAAAGAGACCCAGTACTTC
>TRBJ2-5|TRBV5-1|-
CASRNSGTQETQYF
TGCGCCAGCAGGAACTCGGGAACCCAAGAGACCCAGTACTTC
>TRBJ2-5|TRBV19|TRBD1
CASTSGQPTETQYF
TGTGCCAGTACCTCGGGACAGCCAACAGAGACCCAGTACTTC
>TRBJ1-4|TRBV28|TRBD1
CASSLRTGRGEKLFF
TGTGCCAGCAGTTTAAGGACAGGGAGGGGTGAAAAACTGTTTTTT
>TRBJ1-5|TRBV11-2|TRBD1
CASSDRGSNQPQHF
TGTGCCAGCAGCGACAGGGGTAGCAATCAGCCCCAGCATTTT
>TRBJ1-2|TRBV9|TRBD1
CASSVVGGLEGYTF
TGTGCCAGCAGCGTAGTAGGGGGCCTCGAAGGCTACACCTTC
>TRBJ2-2|TRBV7-9|TRBD1
CASSTGVIAGELFF
TGTGCCAGCAGTACAGGGGTTATTGCCGGGGAGCTGTTTTTT
>TRBJ2-7|TRBV5-6|TRBD1
CASSSGQGVHYEQYF
TGTGCCAGCAGCTCTGGACAGGGGGTCCACTACGAGCAGTACTTC
>TRBJ2-3|TRBV29-1|-
CSVRDTLTDTQYF
TGCAGCGTCCGGGACACACTCACAGATACGCAGTATTTT
>TRBJ2-5|TRBV7-6|-
CASSLGLARVQETQYF
TGTGCCAGCAGCTTAGGGCTAGCGAGAGTCCAAGAGACCCAGTACTTC
>TRBJ1-1|TRBV7-9|TRBD1
CASTYDRANTEAFF
TGTGCCAGCACTTACGACAGGGCGAACACTGAAGCTTTCTTT